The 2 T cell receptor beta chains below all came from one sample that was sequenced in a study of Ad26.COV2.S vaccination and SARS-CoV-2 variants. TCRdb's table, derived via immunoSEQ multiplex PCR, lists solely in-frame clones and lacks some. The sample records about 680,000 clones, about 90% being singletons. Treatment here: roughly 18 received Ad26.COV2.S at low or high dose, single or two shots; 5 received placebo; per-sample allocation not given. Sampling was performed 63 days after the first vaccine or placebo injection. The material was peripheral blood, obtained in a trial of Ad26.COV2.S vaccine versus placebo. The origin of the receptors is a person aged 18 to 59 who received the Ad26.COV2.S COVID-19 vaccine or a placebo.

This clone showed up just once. CDR3 coding DNA: TGTGCCAGCAGCTCGAGGACATCGTGGGGCCAAGAGACCCAGTACTTC. Protein: CASSSRTSWGQETQYF. The rearrangement uses TRBV11-3 and TRBJ2-5; TRBD1 might be the D (5 bases). Trimming stripped 4 bases from V and 1 base from J, with 16 bases between. CDR1 is SGHNT, CDR2 YENEEA, per germline. The CDR3 runs 16 residues. The full variable domain, completed using reference TRBV11-3 and TRBJ2-5, is EAGVVQSPRYKIIEKKQPVAFWCNPISGHNTLYWYLQNLGQGPELLIRYENEEAVDDSQLPKDRFSAERLKGVDSTLKIQPAELGDSAVYLCASSSRTSWGQETQYFGPGTRLLVL.

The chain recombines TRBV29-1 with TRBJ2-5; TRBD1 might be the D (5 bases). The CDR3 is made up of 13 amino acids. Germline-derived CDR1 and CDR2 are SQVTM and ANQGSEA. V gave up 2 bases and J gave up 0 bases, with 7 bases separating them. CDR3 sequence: CSVEKQDQETQYF. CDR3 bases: TGCAGCGTTGAAAAACAGGACCAAGAGACCCAGTACTTC.